Below, 9 T cell receptor beta chains from the same sample are listed, as sequenced in a study of neurological immune-mediated disorders. Each CDR3 protein gets one entry after TCRdb re-called the 5' RACE reads with MiXCR. Of tens of thousands of distinct CDR3 sequences in the sample, 4.5% were seen once. Input material: PBMCs. These TCRs come from a man aged 25-40 years with multiple sclerosis.

By share of the sample, this clonotype is medium-sized. The V call is TRBV2, the J call TRBJ2-7; D not resolved. V was clipped by 2 bases and J by 3 bases, with 8 bases between them. The germline gives CDR1 SNHLY, CDR2 FYNNEI. This CDR3 has 13 amino acids. The CDR3 is CASSETPDYEQYF. CDR3 coding DNA: TGTGCCAGCAGTGAAACACCCGACTACGAGCAGTACTTC.

This clonotype was observed many times. The CDR3: CASRIDSGRNTEAFF. DNA of the CDR3: TGCGCCAGCAGGATAGATTCCGGGAGAAACACTGAAGCTTTCTTT. The chain employs TRBV5-1 and TRBJ1-1; unclear D gene. V was pared by 5 bases and J by 2 bases, with 16 bases between. This CDR3 comprises 15 residues. Germline CDR1 SGHRS, CDR2 YFSETQ.

This clonotype occurred many times. The chain recombines TRBV11-3 with TRBJ2-3; D not resolved. Germline loops: CDR1 SGHNT, CDR2 YENEEA. The ends were cut back, 4 bases at V and 0 bases at J, with 14 bases in the middle. This CDR3 has 16 amino acids. The CDR3 region has the DNA TGTGCCAGCAGCTCTTCCTCCAGCTTAAGCACAGATACGCAGTATTTT. As protein: CASSSSSSLSTDTQYF. Supplemented by reference TRBV11-3 and TRBJ2-3, the full variable domain reads EAGVVQSPRYKIIEKKQPVAFWCNPISGHNTLYWYLQNLGQGPELLIRYENEEAVDDSQLPKDRFSAERLKGVDSTLKIQPAELGDSAVYLCASSSSSSLSTDTQYFGPGTRLTVL.

This clonotype was counted ten times or more. The chain recombines TRBV5-1 with TRBJ1-2; D remains ambiguous. From germline, CDR1 is SGHRS and CDR2 YFSETQ. The CDR3 has 13 amino acids. Trimming cost V 8 bases and J 2 bases, with 13 bases left between them. The CDR3 DNA sequence: TGCGCCAGTTCTCTAAGGGCCAACTATGGCTACACCTTC. This translates into CASSLRANYGYTF.

This rearrangement joins TRBV20-1 to TRBJ2-3, with 9 bases lining up with TRBD2. The length of the CDR3 is 16 residues. V was clipped by 5 bases and J by 0 bases; unmatched bases: 9. Germline CDR1 and CDR2: DFQATT and SNEGSKA (reference sequence). CDR3 protein: CSAPMTSGSSTDTQYF. The CDR3 DNA is TGCAGTGCTCCCATGACTAGCGGCTCGAGCACAGATACGCAGTATTTT.

This clonotype was detected only a few times. The chain recombines TRBV24-1 with TRBJ1-1, with D uncertain. This CDR3 is built from 13 residues. Germline CDR1 and CDR2: KGHDR and SFDVKD. V lost 7 bases to trimming and J lost 0 bases, with 8 bases between them. CDR3 in DNA: TGTGCCACCAGGCTGGGAGTGAACACTGAAGCTTTCTTT. It is translated as CATRLGVNTEAFF.

V and J are TRBV5-5 and TRBJ2-2; 8 nucleotides agree with TRBD2. Germline loops: CDR1 SGHKS, CDR2 YYEKEE (reference sequence). The CDR3 covers 17 residues. Trimming removed 4 bases from V and 7 bases from J; junction bases left unmatched: 15. CDR3 nucleotides: TGTGCCAGCAGCCCCCGCCCACTTAGCGGGAAGGGCGGGGAGCTGTTTTTT. Its translation: CASSPRPLSGKGGELFF.

This clonotype was seen only a few times. V usage is TRBV18 and J usage is TRBJ1-4; D remains unclear. V was pared by 3 bases and J by 10 bases, with 15 bases between. The germline V gene has CDR1 KGHSH and CDR2 LQKENI. This CDR3 contains 14 residues. The CDR3 loop is CASSPRLGMVKLFF. CDR3 DNA sequence: TGTGCCAGCTCACCTAGGCTGGGTATGGTAAAACTGTTTTTT.

This clonotype was seen many times. The J gene is TRBJ2-1, the V gene TRBV20-1, with 10 positions matching TRBD2. CDR1 is DFQATT and CDR2 is SNEGSKA in the germline V gene (reference sequence). The CDR3 runs 16 residues. V dropped 5 bases and J dropped 2; count of bases not matched to a gene: 9. DNA for the CDR3: TGCAGTGCTTACCCCGCCCTAGCGGGGGCCTACAATGAGCAGTTCTTC. This encodes CSAYPALAGAYNEQFF.